Included here is one T cell receptor beta chain sequence, with context. Deletions cut 5 bases from V and 2 bases from J, with 16 bases between. The CDR3 sequence is 15 residues long. Germline V gene data show CDR1 as MNHEY and CDR2 as SMNVEV (reference sequence). These data are taken from a study of technical replicates of blood from four donors. Here immunoSEQ multiplex PCR was the method, and the copy in TCRdb shows in-frame clones only, minus some. Here the sample spans roughly 80,000 clones, 75% to 95% being singletons. Sequencing was carried out using T cells isolated from PBMCs. The chain uses TRBV27 and TRBJ2-7; TRBD2 might be the D (5 bases). This receptor was taken from a human donor in good health. Here the CDR3 reads CASSMEEGLAYEQYF. In nucleotides, the CDR3 is TGTGCCAGCAGTATGGAAGAGGGCCTGGCCTACGAGCAGTACTTC.